This TCR beta chain stems from a study of PD-1 blockade in classical Hodgkin lymphoma. Points from the study as a whole: Complete responders had baseline diversity similar to newly diagnosed patients. A significant rise in TCR diversity by C4D1 was seen for CD4+ but not CD8+ cells. Among the patients, those starting nivolumab under 1 year after ASCT were excluded. Relapsed/refractory patients reportedly had the lowest baseline TCR diversity, below newly diagnosed patients, who were below healthy donors.

V lost 6 bases, J lost 7 bases, and 10 bases lay in between. The CDR3 contains 11 residues. CDR1 is DFQATT, CDR2 SNEGSKA, per germline (reference sequence). All patients experienced relapse after autologous stem cell transplantation, and brentuximab vedotin exposure was variable. As concerns this clone: Its matching antigen is unknown.

Repertoires were generated with immunoSEQ multiplex PCR, while TCRdb's copy carries only in-frame clones and drops some. The sample lists 20,000 to 30,000 clones; about 76% were seen once. The source material was peripheral blood mononuclear cells (PBMCs), sampled before the second cycle of nivolumab. The chain recombines TRBV20-1 with TRBJ2-1; no definite D call. The source of this sequence is a human donor with classical Hodgkin lymphoma. CDR3 nucleotides: TGCAGTGCCGGCCGAGGTAATGAGCAGTTCTTC. Protein: CSAGRGNEQFF.